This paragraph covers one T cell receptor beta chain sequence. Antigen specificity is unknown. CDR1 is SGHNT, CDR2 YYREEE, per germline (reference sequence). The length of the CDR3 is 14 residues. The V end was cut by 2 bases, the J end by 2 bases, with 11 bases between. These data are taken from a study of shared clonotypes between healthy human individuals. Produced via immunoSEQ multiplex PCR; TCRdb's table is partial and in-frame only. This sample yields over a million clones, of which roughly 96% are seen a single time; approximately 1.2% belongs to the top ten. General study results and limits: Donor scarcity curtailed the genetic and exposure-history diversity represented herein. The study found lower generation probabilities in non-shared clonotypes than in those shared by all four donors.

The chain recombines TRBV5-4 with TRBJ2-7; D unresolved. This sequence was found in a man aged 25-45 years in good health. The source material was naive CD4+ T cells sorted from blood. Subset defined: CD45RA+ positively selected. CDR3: CASSLRQNPYEQYF. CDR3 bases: TGTGCCAGCAGCTTACGGCAGAATCCCTACGAGCAGTACTTC.